This TCR beta chain was sequenced for a study of CD8+ T cells in alopecia areata. Turning to the study itself: Affected scalp percentage set treated patients' severity scores.

Treatment here: oral pan-JAK inhibitor, 5-10 mg twice daily. Patients with alopecia areata provided lesional scalp punch biopsies as well as peripheral blood. V dropped 6 bases and J dropped 3 bases, with 30 bases sitting between them. CDR1 LNHDA and CDR2 SQIVND come from the germline V gene (reference sequence). This CDR3 has 19 residues. General observations from the study: Amid tofacitinib therapy, many expanded lesional clones stayed present in scalp and blood. Scalp clonality dropped significantly under tofacitinib, as did expanded CD8+ top-100 clones.

In the case of this clone: Antigen specificity is unknown.

After isolation, RNA underwent reverse transcription to generate cDNA as the sequencing template. Sequenced by immunoSEQ multiplex PCR; TCRdb stores in-frame clones only, minus some. Here the sample spans 270,000 or so clones, 58% being singletons. The starting material was CD4+ T cells sorted from blood, obtained at week 24, from a patient treated with tofacitinib. The J gene is TRBJ2-7, the V gene TRBV19; TRBD1 might be the D (6 bases). This receptor was taken from a human donor with alopecia areata. CDR3 in DNA: TGTGCCAGTAGCGGATACGGGACAAAGCGGCTCGGGCCAAACTACGAGCAGTACTTC. This sequence encodes CASSGYGTKRLGPNYEQYF.